This T cell receptor (beta chain) was captured by sequencing in a study of cytotoxic CD8 clonotypes in ibrutinib-treated CLL. Study background: Partial responses numbered some 24 and complete responses 2; after a median about 62 months, about 14 stayed remitted and some twelve progressed. Collecting the response samples happened after a median about eleven months of treatment, with a range of 6 to 36. Sequenced samples delivered averages of around 260,000 productive templates and 87,000 or so productive rearrangements. Study results and caveats: Whereas clonality rose at ibrutinib response, it declined toward baseline at progression.

Germline assignment: CDR1 SGDLS and CDR2 YYNGEE. V was pared by 3 bases and J by 5 bases, with 4 bases of the junction left unmatched. The CDR3 sequence is 14 residues long. Method: immunoSEQ multiplex PCR; TCRdb's copy keeps in-frame clones and lacks some. The sample lists tens of thousands of clones; around 65% were seen once. In the case of this clone: Its antigen is not identified.

The chain joins TRBV9 to TRBJ2-1; 8 bases are shared with TRBD1. The TCR was taken from a human donor with chronic lymphocytic leukemia. Sequencing used PBMCs, obtained after 12 months of ibrutinib treatment. This CDR3 reads CASSERGQDNEQFF. The CDR3 DNA follows: TGTGCCAGCAGCGAGAGGGGACAGGACAATGAGCAGTTCTTC. Looking up the rest from reference TRBV9 and TRBJ2-1 gives the full variable domain: DSGVTQTPKHLITATGQRVTLRCSPRSGDLSVYWYQQSLDQGLQFLIQYYNGEERAKGNILERFSAQQFPDLHSELNLSSLELGDSALYFCASSERGQDNEQFFGPGTRLTVL.